This TCR beta chain was observed in a study of blood T cell repertoires in COVID-19. Study overall: Samples came from the United States, Italy and Spain, spanning acute and convalescent COVID-19.

Per the original methods: It was from reference gene primer amplification that nucleated cell counts were estimated. Method: immunoSEQ multiplex PCR; TCRdb's copy keeps in-frame clones and lacks some. Clone size and the V and J calls come from that table; the DNA yielded D and trimming. The sample contains over 130,000 clones, about 80% of which appear only once. This CDR3 has 15 residues. J gave up 3 bases and V 4 bases, and 7 bases lay outside the gene matches. Germline V gives CDR1 SGHKS, CDR2 YYEKEE (reference sequence). The source is a man in his 70s with acute or convalescent COVID-19. The chain combines TRBV5-5 with TRBJ2-1, with 7 bases fitting TRBD1. The specimen sequenced was peripheral blood. CDR3 in DNA: TGTGCCAGCAGCAACCGACAGGGCCTCTACAATGAGCAGTTCTTC. It specifies CASSNRQGLYNEQFF. Using reference TRBV5-5 and TRBJ2-1 for the parts outside the CDR3, the full variable domain is DAGVTQSPTHLIKTRGQQVTLRCSPISGHKSVSWYQQVLGQGPQFIFQYYEKEERGRGNFPDRFSARQFPNYSSELNVNALLLGDSALYLCASSNRQGLYNEQFFGPGTRLTVL.